The present TCR beta chain was sequenced within a study of T cell responses to AZD1222 COVID-19 vaccine (dated by TCRdb to the early 2020s). At the level of the whole study: AZD1222 recipients whose second dose came at about 4 weeks and those whose second dose came at about 12 weeks were combined into one group, since spike-specific TCR depth and breadth did not differ between the two schedules. TCR sequencing was performed for over 230 trial participants, of whom some 200 were given two doses of AZD1222 and approximately 26 were given two doses of MenACWY control vaccine. Enrollment into the trials was organized by age into subgroups of 18-55, 56-69 and 70-plus years, and those subgroups contained around 150, 28 and 57 TCR-sequenced participants, respectively.

The paper as a whole reports these results and caveats: Because no day 14 peak-response samples were available, the repertoires could be characterized only after the peak T cell response. A significant rise in spike-specific TCR breadth and depth was observed after two AZD1222 doses relative to day 0 and relative to MenACWY recipients. The whole spike protein was spanned by vaccine-associated CD4 TCRs, and dominant responses were seen in regions 160-218 and 743-854. Participants were mostly white British, with more females than males. The authors suggested clonal diversity may have been underestimated. The 56-69-year group was small, and its depth increase did not reach significance, likely because of low power. Conclusions about previously exposed vaccinees are limited, since just 5 to 7 AZD1222 recipients were seropositive for SARS-CoV-2 at baseline. Epitopes outside the regions mutated in the B.1.351 and B.1.1.7 variants were reportedly recognized by nearly half of the unique spike-specific TCRs.

Concerning this clone itself: Its specific antigen is unknown. Per-base quality was not reported, and no clone a single base away is much larger than it.

The CDR3 regions of human TCRbeta chains were analyzed by immunosequencing. From the authors' description of their analysis: Repertoire TCRs were checked for matches against a reference library of SARS-CoV-2-specific TCRs that had been generated using the MIRA antigen-specificity platform. Breadth was defined as the fraction of unique TCRs that were SARS-CoV-2-associated. Depth was defined as the fraction of total T cells that were SARS-CoV-2-associated. Using the MIRA data, each spike-specific TCR was assigned both to the spike region to which the TCR was reactive and to a CD4 or CD8 class. Log10-transformed breadth and depth values were compared by one-way ANOVA with Sidak's multiple comparisons tests. This immuneACCESS table, as held by TCRdb, lists in-frame sequences with V and J called but not all clones. Of the missing ones, under half trace to an unresolved V gene in checked studies; the others have no known cause. That table supplies the V and J calls and clone size; D and trimming were determined from the DNA. This sample holds 150,000 or so clones; more than 85% were observed only once. The biggest ten clones account for about 9.1% of the sample.

CDR1 SGHDT and CDR2 YYEEEE are derived from the germline V gene. V loses 4 bases at its end and J loses 3 bases; junction bases beyond the gene matches: 8. CDR3 length: 16 amino acids, cysteine to phenylalanine. Only CDR3 DNA remains: 48 bases, in frame from the first base. The label giving this sample's time point can be read as: baseline before first vaccination. Vaccinee samples were obtained from the UK trials COV001 and COV002, which included a single-blind randomized controlled phase 2/3 trial of AZD1222 (ChAdOx1 nCoV-19) in healthy adults. For TCRbeta chain sequencing, PBMC samples from trial participants were taken at day 0 and at day 28 after the second dose.

Recombination joined TRBV5-6 with TRBJ2-2, with 8 middle bases fitting TRBD2. The material was peripheral blood, obtained on day 0 of AZD1222 vaccination. The TCR comes from an adult in good health. The DNA reads TGTGCCAGCAGCCCATTAGCGGGGAGCTACACCGGGGAGCTGTTTTTT. Its translation reads: CASSPLAGSYTGELFF.